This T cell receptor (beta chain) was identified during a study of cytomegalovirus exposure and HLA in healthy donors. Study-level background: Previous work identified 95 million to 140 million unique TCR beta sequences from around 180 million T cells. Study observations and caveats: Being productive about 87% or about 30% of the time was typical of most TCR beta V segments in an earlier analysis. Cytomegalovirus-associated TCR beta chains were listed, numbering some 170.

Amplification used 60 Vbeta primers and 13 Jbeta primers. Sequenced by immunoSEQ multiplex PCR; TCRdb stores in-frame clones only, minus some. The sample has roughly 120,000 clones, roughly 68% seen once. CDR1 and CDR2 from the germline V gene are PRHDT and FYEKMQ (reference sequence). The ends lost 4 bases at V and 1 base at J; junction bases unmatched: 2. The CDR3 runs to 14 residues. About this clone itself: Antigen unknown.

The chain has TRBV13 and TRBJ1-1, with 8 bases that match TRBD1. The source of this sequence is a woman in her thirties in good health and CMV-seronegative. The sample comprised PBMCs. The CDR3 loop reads CASSSGTGNTEAFF. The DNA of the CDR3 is TGTGCCAGCAGCTCCGGGACAGGGAACACTGAAGCTTTCTTT.